Detailed here is one T cell receptor beta chain. This clone has more than one count but fewer than ten. Its cognate antigen has yet to be identified. No much larger clonotype is one base removed from it; base qualities were not supplied. These data are taken from a study of CD8+ T cells in alopecia areata (dated by TCRdb to the late 2010s). For the wider study: In both human patients and the C3H/HeJ mouse model, the study applied high-throughput TCRbeta sequencing to look at T cell clonal expansion in alopecia areata. Scalp tissue and sorted CD4+ and CD8+ peripheral blood T cells from patchy and totalis/universalis alopecia areata patients and from healthy controls were covered by human TCRbeta sequencing. Scalp clonality was compared among normal scalp (n=4), patchy alopecia areata scalp (n=8), and alopecia totalis/universalis scalp (n=8). The RNA source kit depended on sample type: the PAXgene miRNA kit for fixed scalp, the miRNeasy kit for PBMCs, and the RNeasy kit for mouse skin. TCRbeta CDR3 regions were amplified by immunoSEQ multiplex PCR with 35 Vbeta forward and 13 Jbeta reverse primers. The investigation overall reported the following: Unlike mouse skin, which is dominated by gammadelta T cells, normal human skin has resident alphabeta T cells that are also sequenced, and this complicates analysis of the scalp TCR repertoire. Higher clonality and more expanded CD8+ clones were observed in lesional scalp than in normal scalp, particularly in alopecia totalis/universalis, a finding suggestive of antigenic drive. Compared with mice, TCR sequences shared between patients were less clear, possibly partly because of HLA diversity across the patient population.

From alopecia areata patients, peripheral blood was collected along with lesional scalp punch biopsies. After PBMCs were isolated by density centrifugation and stained for CD3, CD4 and CD8, a FACSAria was used to sort CD4+ and CD8+ T cells. Untreated alopecia areata patients were recruited as part of a multicenter biomarker study. For roughly 5 biomarker-study patients, blood CD8+ T cells were further sorted into NKG2D-low and NKG2D-high fractions. Libraries were prepared through the immunoSEQ multiplex PCR assay. For TCR sequencing, RNA was extracted from every sample and reverse transcribed into cDNA to serve as template. SuperScript III was used to make first-strand cDNA, primed with a 2:1 mix of oligo-dT and random hexamers. Amplification bias was assessed with a synthetic immune receptor repertoire, and residual bias was removed computationally. The authors' analysis ran thus. Raw reads were preprocessed for error removal, and CDR3 was defined according to IMGT conventions as running from the conserved cysteine to phenylalanine. To get clonality, Shannon entropy was normalized by log2 of the number of productive unique TCRs and the result was subtracted from 1. Whether scalp clones were CD4 or CD8 was inferred by matching scalp TCRbeta sequences against CD4 and CD8 repertoires sorted from blood. TCRdb obtained this table from immuneACCESS and retained in-frame rearrangements with V and J assigned. These tables miss some clones; where compared with another copy, unresolved V genes account for less than half of the shortfall, and the remainder is unexplained. That table gives V, J and clone size, and the DNA gave D and trimming. Present in this sample are 65,000 to 100,000 clones, roughly 50% of which were seen just once. The ten largest clonotypes hold about 6% of the sample.

The germline V gene yields SQVTM for CDR1 and ANQGSEA for CDR2. From the cysteine through the phenylalanine, the CDR3 covers 12 amino acids. Only CDR3 DNA is held: 36 bases, read in frame from base 1. After removal of 6 bases from V and 4 bases from J, the junction retains 3 bases not matched to a gene. The sequencing input was NKG2D-high CD8+ T cells sorted from blood. According to the study, the label for this sample's cell subset or site signals: sorted CD8+ NKG2D-high blood T cells. The V gene is TRBV29-1 and the J gene is TRBJ2-7, with 10 junctional bases fitting TRBD1. This receptor was taken from a human donor with alopecia areata. The DNA reads TGCAGCGTACCGGGACAGGGGTACGAGCAGTACTTC. Its translation reads: CSVPGQGYEQYF.